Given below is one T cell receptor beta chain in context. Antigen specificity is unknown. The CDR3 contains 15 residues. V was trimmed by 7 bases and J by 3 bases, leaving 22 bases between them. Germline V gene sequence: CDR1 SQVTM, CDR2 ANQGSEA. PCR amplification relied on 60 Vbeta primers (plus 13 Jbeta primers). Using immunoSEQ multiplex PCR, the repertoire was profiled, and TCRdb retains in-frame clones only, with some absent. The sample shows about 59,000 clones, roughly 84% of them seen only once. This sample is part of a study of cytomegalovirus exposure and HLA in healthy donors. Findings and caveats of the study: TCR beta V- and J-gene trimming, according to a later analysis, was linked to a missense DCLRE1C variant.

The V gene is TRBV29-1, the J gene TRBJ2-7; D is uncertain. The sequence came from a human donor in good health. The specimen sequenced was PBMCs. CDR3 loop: CSGFVLRGPNYEQYF. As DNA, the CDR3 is TGCAGCGGATTTGTACTACGAGGTCCCAACTACGAGCAGTACTTC.